Listed here are 14 T cell receptor beta chains from one sample, sequenced in a study of blood T cell repertoires in COVID-19. The table came from immunoSEQ multiplex PCR; TCRdb's copy has only in-frame clones and leaves some out. In the table there are roughly 140,000 clones, around 84% of which are singletons. The sample comprised PBMCs or T cells enriched from blood (not recorded which). These receptors were taken from a man aged 50-60 years who had recovered from COVID-19.

The chain uses TRBV11-3 and TRBJ1-1; D is uncertain. V was trimmed by 0 bases and J by 7 bases, leaving 6 bases between them. Germline lookup yields CDR1 SGHNT and CDR2 YENEEA. The CDR3 runs to 12 residues. The CDR3 loop is CASSLDPGEAFF. The CDR3 bases are TGTGCCAGCAGCTTAGATCCGGGTGAAGCTTTCTTT.

V and J are TRBV15 and TRBJ2-1, with 11 bases that match TRBD2. Germline V gene sequence: CDR1 LNHNV, CDR2 YYDKDF (reference sequence). Unmatched junction bases numbered 9, after V lost 4 bases and J lost 4 bases. This CDR3 contains 17 residues. The CDR3 DNA is TGTGCCACCAGCACAACAACCGGGACTAGCGGTTACAATGAGCAGTTCTTC. This encodes CATSTTTGTSGYNEQFF.

V is TRBV6-2 or TRBV6-3 and J is TRBJ2-5; 12 nucleotides align to TRBD2. Germline V gene lookup returns CDR1 MNHEY and CDR2 SVGEGT. V trimming: 6 bases; J trimming: 2 bases; junction bases outside the gene matches: 10. The CDR3 consists of 17 residues. The CDR3 protein is CASSHGLAGTIQETQYF. For the CDR3, the DNA is TGTGCCAGCAGCCACGGACTAGCGGGAACAATACAAGAGACCCAGTACTTC.

This sequence joins TRBV30 and TRBJ2-7; 7 bases are a match to TRBD1. The V and J ends lost 3 bases and 2 bases, in that order; junction bases with no gene match: 10. Germline V gives CDR1 GTSNPN, CDR2 SVGIG (reference sequence). The CDR3 spans 15 residues. CDR3 in amino acids: CAWSRDSGAPYEQYF. DNA for the CDR3: TGTGCCTGGAGCCGGGACAGTGGGGCCCCCTACGAGCAGTACTTC.

The chain uses TRBV7-2 and TRBJ2-6, with a tentative D call TRBD2 (6 bases). Trimming cost V 4 bases and J 1 base, with 8 bases left between them. The CDR3 loop spans 15 amino acids. From germline, CDR1 is SGHTA and CDR2 FQGNSA. DNA of the CDR3: TGTGCCAGCAGCTCCGGGGGTTCTGGGGCCAACGTCCTGACTTTC. It codes for CASSSGGSGANVLTF.

V is TRBV5-1 and J is TRBJ1-5; D might be TRBD1 (6 bases). V lost 4 bases to trimming and J lost 3 bases, with 14 bases between them. Germline CDR1 is SGHRS and CDR2 is YFSETQ. The CDR3 extends over 15 amino acids. CDR3 sequence (DNA): TGCGCCAGCAGCCCGACAGGACAAACCAATCAGCCCCAGCATTTT. It codes for CASSPTGQTNQPQHF.

This clone was recorded a few times. V and J are TRBV3-1 (or the pseudogene TRBV3-2) and TRBJ1-4, with D maybe TRBD1 (5 bases). The V end was cut by 2 bases, the J end by 8 bases, with 18 bases between. From germline, CDR1 is LGHDT and CDR2 YNNKEL (reference sequence). The CDR3 length is 16 residues. The DNA of the CDR3 is TGTGCCAGCAGCCAAAATCCCCAGGGATTCGGAGAAAAACTGTTTTTT. Translation: CASSQNPQGFGEKLFF.

The rearrangement joins TRBV25-1 to TRBJ1-3, with a weak D call TRBD1 (6 bases). There are 15 residues in the CDR3. Germline assignment: CDR1 MGHDK and CDR2 SYGVNS. Trimming stripped 4 bases from V and 1 base from J, with 11 bases between. CDR3 sequence (DNA): TGTGCCAGCAGTGGACTAACAGGGTCTGGAAACACCATATATTTT. This gives the protein CASSGLTGSGNTIYF.

V and J are TRBV11-2 and TRBJ2-5; 10 nucleotides line up with TRBD1. Trimming took 1 base from V and 5 from J; bases not matched to a gene: 4. There are 15 residues in the CDR3. From germline, CDR1 is SGHAT and CDR2 FQNNGV. The CDR3 bases are TGTGCCAGCAGCTTAGTGGGACAGGGGACTGAGACCCAGTACTTC. Translation gives CASSLVGQGTETQYF.

This clone came up once. One junction end disagrees with the germline gene, perhaps due to a read error. This sequence joins TRBV6-1 and TRBJ1-5, with D unresolved. The CDR3 covers 13 residues. Germline assignment: CDR1 MNHNS and CDR2 SASEGT. As DNA, the CDR3 is TGTGCCGGCAGTGAAAACGGGAATCAGCCCCAGCATTTT. Its translation is CAGSENGNQPQHF.

The chain carries TRBV29-1 and TRBJ1-3; D gene unclear. The germline V gene encodes CDR1 SQVTM and CDR2 ANQGSEA. This CDR3 region has 12 residues. CDR3 nucleotides: TGCAGTACGAGCGGGTCTGGAAACACCATATATTTT. It yields the protein CSTSGSGNTIYF.

The chain uses TRBV7-9 and TRBJ1-6; D might be TRBD1 (6 bases). Germline V CDR1 and CDR2: SEHNR, FQNEAQ (reference sequence). The CDR3 totals 15 residues. V shed 5 bases and J shed 5 bases, with 13 bases lying between them. This CDR3 is CASSRTTGNNSPLHF. Written as DNA, the CDR3 is TGTGCCAGCAGCCGGACGACAGGCAATAATTCACCCCTCCACTTT.

This clone was seen just once. The chain uses TRBV5-1 and TRBJ2-6; possibly TRBD1 for D (5 bases). Trimming left V 1 base short and J 2 bases short, with 7 bases between. There are 15 residues in the CDR3. Germline V gene data show CDR1 as SGHRS and CDR2 as YFSETQ. CDR3 sequence: CASSLTQAGANVLTF. DNA for the CDR3: TGCGCCAGCAGCTTGACACAGGCTGGGGCCAACGTCCTGACTTTC.

The chain couples TRBV18 to TRBJ1-1, with TRBD1 as a possible D gene (5 bases). Looked up from germline, CDR1 is KGHSH and CDR2 is LQKENI. CDR3 length: 11 amino acids. Trimming left V 4 bases short and J 10 bases short, with 10 bases between. The CDR3 protein is CASSLGLGAFF. The DNA for the CDR3 is TGTGCCAGCTCACTGGGGCTCGGAGCTTTCTTT.